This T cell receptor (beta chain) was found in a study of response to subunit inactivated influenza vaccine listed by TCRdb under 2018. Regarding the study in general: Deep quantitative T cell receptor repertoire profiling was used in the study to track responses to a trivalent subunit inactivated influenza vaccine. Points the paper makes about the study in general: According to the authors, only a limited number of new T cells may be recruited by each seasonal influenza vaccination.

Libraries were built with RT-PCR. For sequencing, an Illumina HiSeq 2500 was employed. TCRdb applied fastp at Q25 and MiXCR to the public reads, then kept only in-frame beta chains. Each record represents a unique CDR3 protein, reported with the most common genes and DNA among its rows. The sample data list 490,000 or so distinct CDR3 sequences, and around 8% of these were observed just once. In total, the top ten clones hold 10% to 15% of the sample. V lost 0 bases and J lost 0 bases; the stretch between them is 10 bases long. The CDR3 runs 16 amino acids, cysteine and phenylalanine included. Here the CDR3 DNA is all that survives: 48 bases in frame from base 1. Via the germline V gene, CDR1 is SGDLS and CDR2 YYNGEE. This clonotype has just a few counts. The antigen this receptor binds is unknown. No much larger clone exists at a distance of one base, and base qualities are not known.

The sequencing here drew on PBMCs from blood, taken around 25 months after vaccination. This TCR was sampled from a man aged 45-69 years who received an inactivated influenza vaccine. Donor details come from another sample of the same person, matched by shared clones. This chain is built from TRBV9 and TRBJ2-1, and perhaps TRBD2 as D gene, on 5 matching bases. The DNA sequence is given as TGTGCCAGCAGCGTAGATCCGGGGAGCTCCTACAATGAGCAGTTCTTC. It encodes CASSVDPGSSYNEQFF.